This T cell receptor beta chain came from a study of blood T cell repertoires in COVID-19. Study overall: Both acute and convalescent COVID-19 samples were obtained from the United States, Italy and Spain. From T cells, B-cell-depleted T cells, or PBMCs came the material, which was cDNA or gDNA.

Authors' processing steps: Reference gene primers were amplified, and this amplification served to estimate nucleated cell counts. Profiled with immunoSEQ multiplex PCR; TCRdb holds only in-frame clones, not every one. The V and J calls and clone size were taken over from that table, and D and trimming were inferred from the DNA. The sample lists under 200,000 clones, more than 75% occurring once. In germline, CDR1 is SQVTM, CDR2 ANQGSEA. The CDR3 loop spans 12 amino acids. The V and J ends lost 5 bases and 0 bases respectively, with 8 bases between them. This sequence originates from a man aged 35 to 55 with active or convalescent COVID-19. The V gene is TRBV29-1, the J gene TRBJ2-7, with D unclear. The sample taken for sequencing was peripheral blood. The CDR3 protein is CSVLSNSYEQYF. The CDR3 DNA reads TGCAGCGTTCTGAGCAACTCCTACGAGCAGTACTTC.